These 31 T cell receptor beta chains share one sample of origin, sequenced in a study of blood T cell repertoires in COVID-19. TCRdb keeps only in-frame clones here, not all; method: immunoSEQ multiplex PCR. The sample consists of about 140,000 clones, 75% to 80% of them appearing once. Sequencing input: PBMCs or T cells enriched from blood (not recorded which). The receptors come from a woman in her forties or fifties who had recovered from COVID-19.

This clone was detected once. V usage is TRBV11-3 and J usage is TRBJ2-5, with D unresolved. V shed 1 base and J shed 7 bases, with 13 bases lying between them. Germline loops: CDR1 SGHNT, CDR2 YENEEA. This CDR3 region has 14 residues. CDR3 residues: CASSLGPRSGTQYF. CDR3 nucleotide sequence: TGTGCCAGCAGCTTAGGGCCCAGGTCAGGGACCCAGTACTTC.

This clone was seen once. The chain is built from TRBV11-2 and TRBJ2-7, with TRBD2 as a possible D gene (6 bases). Trimming pared 0 bases from V and 5 bases from J, leaving 8 bases between. Per germline, CDR1 SGHAT and CDR2 FQNNGV. CDR3 length: 13 residues. As DNA, the CDR3 is TGTGCCAGCAGCTTAGATCCGGGGGACGAGCAGTACTTC. Its translation: CASSLDPGDEQYF.

The chain combines TRBV20-1 with TRBJ2-2; 9 bases are shared with TRBD1. The germline CDR1 and CDR2 sequences are DFQATT and SNEGSKA (reference sequence). After removal of 3 bases from V and 6 bases from J, the junction contained 11 bases not matched to a gene. The CDR3 totals 16 residues. The CDR3 protein is CSASSPGQGNAGELFF. The CDR3 nucleotides are TGCAGTGCTAGTAGTCCGGGACAGGGTAACGCCGGGGAGCTGTTTTTT.

DNA of the CDR3: TGTGCCAGTACCCGGGACAGGTGGGATCAGCCCCAGCATTTT. Translating gives CASTRDRWDQPQHF. The chain has TRBV19 and TRBJ1-5; 8 bases line up with TRBD1. This CDR3 region has 14 residues. Germline V lookup: CDR1 LNHDA, CDR2 SQIVND (reference sequence). The V segment lost 7 bases and the J segment 5 bases; nucleotides outside the gene matches: 7.

This clone was detected once. This chain links TRBV4-1 with TRBJ1-3; maybe TRBD1 (5 bases). This CDR3 region has 18 residues. V lost 2 bases to trimming and J lost 0 bases, with 17 bases between them. Per the germline V gene, CDR1 is MGHRA and CDR2 is YSYEKL. In nucleotides, the CDR3 is TGCGCCAGCAGCCAAACCAGCTGGGGCGCAGGCTCTGGAAACACCATATATTTT. Protein sequence: CASSQTSWGAGSGNTIYF.

This clone came up once. V usage is TRBV14 and J usage is TRBJ2-5; D is unclear. V lost 1 base and J lost 5, with 8 bases in between. The germline gives CDR1 SGHDN, CDR2 FVKESK. The CDR3 is 13 amino acids. The CDR3 nucleotides are TGTGCCAGCAGCCAAGGGCAATCGGAGACCCAGTACTTC. Protein product: CASSQGQSETQYF.

The CDR3 coding sequence is TGTGCCAGCAGCGTACGGCTAGCGGGGGCCTACAATGAGCAGTTCTTC. This translates into CASSVRLAGAYNEQFF. The V gene is TRBV9, the J gene TRBJ2-1; TRBD2 agrees at 10 bases. V lost 1 base, J lost 2 bases, and 3 bases stayed unmatched. Germline loops: CDR1 SGDLS, CDR2 YYNGEE. This CDR3 has 16 residues.

The sample holds a few counts of this clone. The chain employs TRBV29-1 and TRBJ1-5; 7 bases agree with TRBD1. Per the germline V gene, CDR1 is SQVTM and CDR2 is ANQGSEA. The CDR3 consists of 13 residues. With 4 bases clipped from V and 5 bases from J, the junction kept 5 bases outside the gene matches. The CDR3 region has the DNA TGCAGCGTTGGACAGGGAAAAGATCAGCCCCAGCATTTT. Translating gives CSVGQGKDQPQHF. The full variable domain, its missing parts supplied by reference TRBV29-1 and TRBJ1-5, is SAVISQKPSRDICQRGTSLTIQCQVDSQVTMMFWYRQQPGQSLTLIATANQGSEATYESGFVIDKFPISRPNLTFSTLTVSNMSPEDSSIYLCSVGQGKDQPQHFGDGTRLSIL.

V and J are TRBV12-3 or TRBV12-4 and TRBJ1-6; no clear D gene. The CDR3 runs 12 residues. Between the trimmed V and J ends, which lost 2 bases and 9 bases, there was a span of 5 bases. CDR3 region: CASSLNSSPLHF. Here the CDR3 DNA reads TGTGCCAGCAGTTTAAACAGTTCACCCCTCCACTTT.

The V call is TRBV4-2, the J call TRBJ1-2, with D possibly TRBD1 on 6 matching bases. CDR1 and CDR2 (germline): LGHNA, YNFKEQ. V gave up 0 bases and J gave up 4 bases, with 12 bases separating them. The CDR3 consists of 15 residues. The CDR3 sequence: CASSQDEARGYGYTF. The CDR3 coding sequence is TGTGCCAGCAGCCAAGATGAAGCCAGGGGCTATGGCTACACCTTC.

The chain links TRBV11-3 to TRBJ1-2; weak D call: TRBD1 (5 bases). The CDR3 is 14 amino acids. Looked up from germline, CDR1 is SGHNT and CDR2 is YENEEA. V was cut by 5 bases and J by 7 bases, with 17 bases left in between. CDR3: CASSRGGDPRGYTF. Written as DNA, the CDR3 is TGTGCCAGCAGCAGAGGAGGGGACCCGCGTGGCTACACCTTC.

The CDR3 region is CASSFKGIAGELFF. CDR3 sequence (DNA): TGTGCCAGCAGCTTCAAGGGGATCGCCGGGGAGCTGTTTTTT. The rearrangement joins TRBV11-2 to TRBJ2-2, with D perhaps TRBD1 (5 bases). Trimming removed 3 bases from V and 6 bases from J, with 11 bases in between. The CDR3 runs 14 residues. Germline V gene lookup returns CDR1 SGHAT and CDR2 FQNNGV.

The chain couples TRBV5-6 to TRBJ2-2, with 8 nucleotides matching TRBD1. The V gene end was trimmed by 4 bases and the J gene end by 7 bases; junction bases not matched to a gene: 9. Germline CDR1 reads SGHDT; CDR2 reads YYEEEE. This CDR3 spans 15 amino acids. DNA for the CDR3: TGTGCCAGCAGCCAGGGGGACAGGTTGGTCGGGGAGCTGTTTTTT. Protein sequence: CASSQGDRLVGELFF.

The gene calls are TRBV12-3 or TRBV12-4 and TRBJ1-1, with unresolved D. Trimming took off 7 bases at V and 3 bases at J, with 6 bases between the two ends. There are 11 residues in the CDR3. The CDR3 loop reads CASIEDTEAFF. For the CDR3, the DNA is TGTGCCAGCATAGAGGACACTGAAGCTTTCTTT.

This chain uses TRBV5-1 with TRBJ2-7, with TRBD1 identical over 10 bases. The germline CDR1 and CDR2 sequences are SGHRS and YFSETQ. The CDR3 spans 15 residues. V gave up 0 bases and J gave up 5 bases; unmatched junction bases: 5. For the CDR3, the DNA is TGCGCCAGCAGCTTGGATGGGACAGGGGCCAACGAGCAGTACTTC. This gives the protein CASSLDGTGANEQYF.

The chain employs TRBV6-5 and TRBJ2-2; 8 nucleotides agree with TRBD2. The junction had 4 bases not matched to a gene; V was cut back by 11 bases and J by 8 bases. The CDR3 runs to 11 residues. The germline CDR1 and CDR2 sequences are MNHEY and SVGAGI. The CDR3 spells CAGRGGGELFF. The DNA for the CDR3 is TGTGCCGGCCGGGGGGGAGGGGAGCTGTTTTTT.

The chain employs TRBV9 and TRBJ2-7, with D possibly TRBD2 on 6 matching bases. Germline V gene sequence: CDR1 SGDLS, CDR2 YYNGEE. The length of the CDR3 is 15 residues. V dropped 3 bases and J dropped 0 bases, with 13 bases sitting between them. CDR3 nucleotide sequence: TGTGCCAGCAGCGAGGAGGGATGGGGCTCCTACGAGCAGTACTTC. Protein product: CASSEEGWGSYEQYF.

The chain carries TRBV6-2 or TRBV6-3 and TRBJ1-1; TRBD1 might be the D (6 bases). The CDR3 sequence is 18 residues long. CDR1 is MNHEY and CDR2 is SVGEGT in the germline V gene. Between the trimmed V and J ends, which lost 2 bases and 1 base, there was a span of 20 bases. CDR3 in DNA: TGTGCCAGCAGTTACGGAAGGGCAGGGGAGTTTTGGAACACTGAAGCTTTCTTT. It yields the protein CASSYGRAGEFWNTEAFF.

The V call is TRBV5-1, the J call TRBJ1-1; 7 bases align to TRBD1. J was trimmed by 0 bases and V by 4 bases; bases with no gene match: 6. Germline CDR1 is SGHRS and CDR2 is YFSETQ. The CDR3 spans 15 residues. CDR3 residues: CASSTDRSLNTEAFF. Written as DNA, the CDR3 is TGCGCCAGCAGCACGGACAGGAGTCTGAACACTGAAGCTTTCTTT.

The chain links TRBV14 to TRBJ2-1; maybe TRBD2 (6 bases). The germline V gene encodes CDR1 SGHDN and CDR2 FVKESK. V dropped 1 base and J dropped 7 bases, with 20 bases sitting between them. The CDR3 contains 17 residues. The CDR3 protein is CASSQGVNGSEENEQFF. For the CDR3, the DNA is TGTGCCAGCAGCCAAGGGGTCAACGGGAGCGAAGAAAATGAGCAGTTCTTC.

The chain uses TRBV9 and TRBJ2-1; 11 nucleotides align to TRBD2. In germline, CDR1 is SGDLS, CDR2 YYNGEE. This CDR3 spans 15 amino acids. The V gene end was trimmed by 5 bases and the J gene end by 5 bases; junction bases not matched to a gene: 6. The CDR3 nucleotides are TGTGCCAGCAGTTATACTAGCGGGAGACACAATGAGCAGTTCTTC. Its translation: CASSYTSGRHNEQFF. Based on the CDR3 plus reference TRBV9 and TRBJ2-1, the full variable domain is DSGVTQTPKHLITATGQRVTLRCSPRSGDLSVYWYQQSLDQGLQFLIQYYNGEERAKGNILERFSAQQFPDLHSELNLSSLELGDSALYFCASSYTSGRHNEQFFGPGTRLTVL.

This chain uses TRBV5-1 with TRBJ1-1; 10 bases match TRBD1. Germline V lookup: CDR1 SGHRS, CDR2 YFSETQ. V shed 2 bases, J shed 5 bases, and the junction held 6 bases outside the gene matches. The CDR3 runs 15 residues. CDR3 nucleotide sequence: TGCGCCAGCAGCTTCAGACAGGGGGCAGGGACTGAAGCTTTCTTT. It specifies CASSFRQGAGTEAFF.

V usage is TRBV18 and J usage is TRBJ1-3, with no clear D. The CDR3 spans 19 residues. V was pared by 2 bases and J by 1 base, with 21 bases between. In germline, CDR1 is KGHSH, CDR2 LQKENI. In nucleotides, the CDR3 is TGTGCCAGCTCACCATACGTTGTTGATGGGCGCAATTCTGGAAACACCATATATTTT. This sequence encodes CASSPYVVDGRNSGNTIYF.

The table lists this clone with a few counts. V is TRBV4-1 and J is TRBJ2-7; 7 nucleotides line up with TRBD1. This CDR3 contains 15 residues. V was clipped by 2 bases and J by 2 bases; unmatched bases: 6. Germline CDR1 is MGHRA and CDR2 is YSYEKL. This chain's CDR3 is CASSQPAGGTYEQYF. DNA of the CDR3: TGCGCCAGCAGCCAACCCGCAGGGGGAACCTACGAGCAGTACTTC.

This chain connects TRBV6-2 or TRBV6-3 to TRBJ2-3, with a possible D match to TRBD2 (5 bases). Germline V lookup: CDR1 MNHEY, CDR2 SVGEGT. The CDR3 contains 17 residues. Deletions cut 0 bases from V and 2 bases from J, with 15 bases between. Here the CDR3 DNA reads TGTGCCAGCAGTTACTCGAATTCGGGATCCTACACAGATACGCAGTATTTT. This gives the protein CASSYSNSGSYTDTQYF.

The chain uses TRBV6-5 and TRBJ2-2, with D maybe TRBD1 (5 bases). CDR1 MNHEY and CDR2 SVGAGI come from the germline V gene. The V and J ends lost 8 bases and 1 base respectively, with 14 bases between them. CDR3 length: 15 residues. For the CDR3, the DNA is TGTGCCAGCTCCCTTAGGGGTTTGAACACCGGGGAGCTGTTTTTT. It encodes CASSLRGLNTGELFF.

This clone was observed a few times. This chain joins TRBV7-2 and TRBJ2-2; 14 nucleotides agree with TRBD2. Germline V gene sequence: CDR1 SGHTA, CDR2 FQGNSA. Germline trimming cut 0 bases from V and 4 bases from J; bases unmatched to any gene: 13. The CDR3 is made up of 21 amino acids. CDR3 DNA sequence: TGTGCCAGCAGCTTAGCAGATGGGTTTGGGACTAGCGGGAGTCCCACCGGGGAGCTGTTTTTT. Its protein product is CASSLADGFGTSGSPTGELFF.

This chain uses TRBV19 with TRBJ2-3; a possible D gene is TRBD1 (6 bases). The CDR3 is 13 residues long. The ends were cut back, 5 bases at V and 6 bases at J, with 12 bases in the middle. Per the germline V gene, CDR1 is LNHDA and CDR2 is SQIVND (reference sequence). The CDR3 reads CASSVTGSDTQYF. The CDR3 coding sequence is TGTGCCAGTAGTGTCACAGGGTCCGATACGCAGTATTTT. The variable domain in full, completed from reference TRBV19 and TRBJ2-3, reads DGGITQSPKYLFRKEGQNVTLSCEQNLNHDAMYWYRQDPGQGLRLIYYSQIVNDFQKGDIAEGYSVSREKKESFPLTVTSAQKNPTAFYLCASSVTGSDTQYFGPGTRLTVL.

The rearrangement links TRBV12-5 to TRBJ1-1; D might be TRBD1 (5 bases). Germline assignment: CDR1 LGHNT and CDR2 FRNRAP. This CDR3 comprises 15 residues. Deletions cut 2 bases from V and 0 bases from J, with 10 bases between. In nucleotides, the CDR3 is TGTGCTAGTGGTTTGTCGGCAGGGATGAACACTGAAGCTTTCTTT. Translation: CASGLSAGMNTEAFF.

The chain recombines TRBV19 with TRBJ1-4, with 10 nucleotides matching TRBD1. The trim removed 6 bases at V and 7 bases at J, leaving 8 bases unmatched. The CDR3 extends over 15 amino acids. The germline V gene has CDR1 LNHDA and CDR2 SQIVND (reference sequence). The CDR3 coding sequence is TGTGCCAGTAGGACCGGGACAGGGGTAGTTGAAAAACTGTTTTTT. This gives the protein CASRTGTGVVEKLFF.

The rearrangement uses TRBV11-2 and TRBJ2-7, with D possibly being TRBD2 (5 bases). Germline V gives CDR1 SGHAT, CDR2 FQNNGV. V dropped 4 bases and J dropped 3 bases, with 16 bases sitting between them. The CDR3 contains 15 residues. The CDR3 DNA sequence: TGTGCCAGCAGCTCCCCCCGGACTCGTATCTACGAGCAGTACTTC. Amino acid sequence: CASSSPRTRIYEQYF.